This TCR beta chain was recovered during a study of T-cell reconstitution after alpha-beta-depleted transplantation in children. General study results and limits: By about two months after transplant, alpha-beta T cells reportedly arose from several hundred graft clones that had expanded. A year had passed since transplant, and T-cell counts and diversity by then came mostly from newly produced T cells.

Preparation of the TCRbeta library involved a method that used unique molecular identifiers. TCRdb redid the calling of the PCR reads with MiXCR, one entry per CDR3 protein. The repertoire holds about 130,000 distinct CDR3 sequences, with roughly 9.7% as singletons. On this clonotype itself: Its specificity is unknown.

CDR1 is MNHEY and CDR2 is SVGEGT in the germline V gene. This CDR3 comprises 18 residues. The V gene end was trimmed by 7 bases and the J gene end by 6 bases; junction bases not matched to a gene: 20. V is TRBV6-2 or TRBV6-3 and J is TRBJ2-3; 9 nucleotides line up with TRBD2. This clonotype was sampled from a girl under three years old who had a stem cell transplant for combined immunodeficiency, so the T cells may come from the graft donor. This material consisted of PBMCs, mostly from graft donor cells, taken 180 days after TCRalphabeta/CD19-depleted stem cell transplant. The CDR3 DNA follows: TGTGCCAGCACCGCCAAGAGACTAGCGGCCCATTTGGTTGATACGCAGTATTTT. This encodes CASTAKRLAAHLVDTQYF.